What follows describes a single T cell receptor beta chain. The CDR3 runs 15 residues. Trimming took 3 bases from V and 3 from J, leaving 15 bases between them. Germline V gene data show CDR1 as LNHDA and CDR2 as SQIVND (reference sequence). The data were produced by immunoSEQ multiplex PCR, yet TCRdb's version contains in-frame clones alone and is incomplete. This sample yields about 480,000 clones, of which nearly 90% are seen a single time; about 2.1% belongs to the top ten. The data were obtained in a study of blood T cell repertoires in COVID-19. The J gene is TRBJ2-7, the V gene TRBV19; maybe TRBD2 (6 bases). Sequencing used PBMCs or T cells enriched from blood (not recorded which). This TCR came from a woman aged 18-35 years with acute COVID-19. The CDR3 DNA reads as TGTGCCAGTAGTATTCCGCGGGACCGCTTCTACGAGCAGTACTTC. Its protein product is CASSIPRDRFYEQYF. Full variable domain (remainder filled in from reference TRBV19 and TRBJ2-7): DGGITQSPKYLFRKEGQNVTLSCEQNLNHDAMYWYRQDPGQGLRLIYYSQIVNDFQKGDIAEGYSVSREKKESFPLTVTSAQKNPTAFYLCASSIPRDRFYEQYFGPGTRLTVT.